The 16 T cell receptor beta chains below were found in one sample sequenced in a study of CD8+ T cells in alopecia areata. Isolated RNA was reverse transcribed into cDNA used as the sequencing template. Sequencing used immunoSEQ multiplex PCR; TCRdb keeps in-frame clones, though not all of them. The top ten clones hold approximately 15% of a sample with over 150,000 clones, around 50% of them seen once. Sample: CD4+ T cells sorted from blood, taken at week 0. These receptors were taken from a human donor with alopecia areata.

The rearrangement joins TRBV30 to TRBJ2-5, with unresolved D. CDR1 and CDR2 (germline): GTSNPN, SVGIG (reference sequence). The CDR3 extends over 11 amino acids. V lost 4 bases and J 5 bases, leaving 8 bases between the germline ends. The CDR3 bases are TGTGCCTGGACGGACCGGGAGACCCAGTACTTC. Residues: CAWTDRETQYF.

This chain uses TRBV30 with TRBJ1-5; D ambiguous. This CDR3 is built from 11 residues. From germline, CDR1 is GTSNPN and CDR2 SVGIG (reference sequence). Trimming stripped 0 bases from V and 9 bases from J, with 6 bases between. The CDR3, as DNA: TGTGCCTGGAGTGTGTGGGGGCCCCAGCATTTT. Encoded protein: CAWSVWGPQHF.

This clone was observed a handful of times. The chain links TRBV29-1 to TRBJ1-2, with unresolved D. CDR3 length: 12 amino acids. Between the trimmed V and J ends, which lost 1 base and 8 bases, there was a span of 11 bases. The germline gives CDR1 SQVTM, CDR2 ANQGSEA. Here the CDR3 reads CSVEGRLKGYTF. Written as DNA, the CDR3 is TGCAGCGTTGAAGGCAGGCTTAAGGGCTACACCTTC.

This rearrangement joins TRBV27 to TRBJ1-5, with D possibly TRBD1 on 5 matching bases. CDR3 length: 14 amino acids. V dropped 3 bases and J dropped 3 bases, with 9 bases sitting between them. Germline V gene lookup returns CDR1 MNHEY and CDR2 SMNVEV (reference sequence). CDR3 coding DNA: TGTGCCAGCAGTTTTCGGGGGAACAATCAGCCCCAGCATTTT. It is translated as CASSFRGNNQPQHF.

This rearrangement joins TRBV29-1 to TRBJ1-2; no clear D gene. Germline CDR1 is SQVTM and CDR2 is ANQGSEA. Trimming took 6 bases from V and 8 from J, leaving 10 bases between them. The CDR3 sequence is 10 residues long. The CDR3 sequence is CSVEYGGYTF. The CDR3, as DNA: TGCAGCGTGGAATACGGGGGCTACACCTTC.

On this clone itself: Different DNA sequences within this sample yield the same CDR3. This chain uses TRBV7-9 with TRBJ1-2, with D unresolved. From germline, CDR1 is SEHNR and CDR2 FQNEAQ (reference sequence). CDR3 length: 11 amino acids. The V gene lost 2 bases and the J gene lost 7 bases, with 5 bases spanning the gap. This chain's CDR3 is CASSLRGGYTF. The CDR3 region has the DNA TGTGCCAGCAGCTTACGCGGTGGCTACACCTTC.

This clone appeared a few times. The chain carries TRBV18 and TRBJ1-2, with D unclear. Germline V CDR1 and CDR2: KGHSH, LQKENI. This CDR3 contains 12 residues. The V and J ends lost 4 bases and 7 bases respectively, with 10 bases between them. CDR3 sequence reads: CASSLSERGYTF. As DNA, the CDR3 is TGTGCCAGCTCACTATCAGAGCGTGGCTACACCTTC.

In this sample, this clone turned up a few times. The chain joins TRBV5-1 to TRBJ1-1, with D perhaps TRBD1 (5 bases). Germline values: CDR1 SGHRS, CDR2 YFSETQ. Trimming removed 2 bases at V and 3 bases at J, with 8 bases between. CDR3 length: 13 amino acids. The CDR3 DNA reads as TGCGCCAGCAGCTTATTGACAGACACTGAAGCTTTCTTT. Residues: CASSLLTDTEAFF.

The chain links TRBV6-1 to TRBJ2-3; no clear D gene. The CDR3 extends over 10 amino acids. V was pared by 4 bases and J by 4 bases, with 0 bases between. Germline CDR1 MNHNS, CDR2 SASEGT. The CDR3: CASSADTQYF. DNA of the CDR3: TGTGCCAGCAGTGCAGATACGCAGTATTTT.

This clone was detected only a few times. CDR3 nucleotide sequence: TGTGCCAGTATGTTCAGCGGGGGTCGGGATGAGCAGTTCTTC. Translating it yields CASMFSGGRDEQFF. The chain recombines TRBV19 with TRBJ2-1; 8 bases are shared with TRBD2. Trimming cost V 7 bases and J 8 bases; bases outside gene matches: 10. Germline values: CDR1 LNHDA, CDR2 SQIVND (reference sequence). The CDR3 sequence is 14 residues long.

The chain recombines TRBV30 with TRBJ1-1; a possible D gene is TRBD1 (5 bases). Germline V gene lookup returns CDR1 GTSNPN and CDR2 SVGIG (reference sequence). Trimming took 2 bases from V and 2 from J, leaving 9 bases between them. This CDR3 region has 13 residues. The DNA of the CDR3 is TGTGCCTGGAGTAGGACACTTAACACTGAAGCTTTCTTT. It codes for CAWSRTLNTEAFF. Complete variable domain (other parts from reference TRBV30 and TRBJ1-1): SQTIHQWPATLVQPVGSPLSLECTVEGTSNPNLYWYRQAAGRGLQLLFYSVGIGQISSEVPQNLSASRPQDRQFILSSKKLLLSDSGFYLCAWSRTLNTEAFFGQGTRLTVV.

This clone was counted a few times. The V call is TRBV30, the J call TRBJ1-2; the D is unclear. Per the germline V gene, CDR1 is GTSNPN and CDR2 is SVGIG (reference sequence). V lost 7 bases to trimming and J lost 7 bases, with 16 bases between them. This CDR3 is 12 amino acids long. Here the CDR3 reads CAYAPGEVGYTF. The CDR3 nucleotides read TGTGCCTATGCCCCAGGCGAGGTTGGCTACACCTTC.

In this sample, this clone turned up a few times. V gene TRBV15 combines with J gene TRBJ1-2; no clear D. There are 14 residues in the CDR3. CDR1 and CDR2 from the germline V gene are LNHNV and YYDKDF (reference sequence). V was trimmed by 6 bases and J by 2 bases, leaving 13 bases between them. Here the CDR3 reads CATSNRPNNYGYTF. CDR3 coding DNA: TGTGCCACCAGTAATCGTCCTAACAACTATGGCTACACCTTC.

The chain combines TRBV5-6 with TRBJ2-6; D not certain. Germline V gene data show CDR1 as SGHDT and CDR2 as YYEEEE. V dropped 4 bases and J dropped 3 bases, with 14 bases sitting between them. This CDR3 has 16 amino acids. The CDR3 DNA reads as TGTGCCAGCAGCCCCCTGTGGGGTGGTGGGGCCAACGTCCTGACTTTC. It encodes CASSPLWGGGANVLTF.

This clone has more than one count but fewer than ten. The chain links TRBV27 to TRBJ2-5, with 7 nucleotides matching TRBD1. Germline trimming cut 6 bases from V and 1 base from J; bases unmatched to any gene: 5. CDR1 MNHEY and CDR2 SMNVEV come from the germline V gene (reference sequence). This CDR3 region has 14 residues. CDR3 sequence reads: CASSHTGAQETQYF. DNA for the CDR3: TGTGCCAGCAGCCACACAGGGGCCCAAGAGACCCAGTACTTC.

The chain joins TRBV4-1 to TRBJ2-3; D perhaps matches TRBD1 (6 bases). The CDR3 runs 15 residues. The ends were cut back, 4 bases at V and 4 bases at J, with 15 bases in the middle. In germline, CDR1 is MGHRA, CDR2 YSYEKL. CDR3 DNA sequence: TGCGCCAGCAGCCCCCTGACAGGTTGGGCAGATACGCAGTATTTT. Translated: CASSPLTGWADTQYF.